A selection of T cell receptor beta chains follows, all from one sample in a study of blood T cell repertoires in COVID-19. The data were produced by immunoSEQ multiplex PCR, yet TCRdb's version contains in-frame clones alone and is incomplete. The table lists 220,000 or so clones, almost 85% of them singletons. The sequencing input was peripheral blood. The receptors stem from a woman over 75 with acute or convalescent COVID-19. Each CDR3 is given with its conserved first and last residue. Fields, in order: V gene, clone size, D gene, J gene, CDR3 protein, CDR3 DNA. D genes are given only for firm matches. The size of a clone is reported for some rows only, either as once, few or many, or as a class for expanded clones.

TRBV28	.	.	TRBJ2-7	CASSSAYEQYF	TGTGCCAGCAGTTCGGCCTACGAGCAGTACTTC
TRBV9	.	.	TRBJ1-2	CASSVNLNYGYTF	TGTGCCAGCAGCGTAAATCTGAACTATGGCTACACCTTC
TRBV5-6	.	.	TRBJ2-3	CASSVRLADTQYF	TGTGCCAGCAGCGTTAGACTGGCAGATACGCAGTATTTT
TRBV10-3	.	.	TRBJ1-1	CAISESFASGAFF	TGTGCCATCAGTGAGTCTTTTGCCTCTGGCGCTTTCTTT
TRBV28	.	TRBD1	TRBJ1-6	CASSLATGTDLNSPLHF	TGTGCCAGCAGTTTAGCGACCGGGACAGATCTTAATTCACCCCTCCACTTT
TRBV7-6	.	.	TRBJ2-7	CASSLVGGTLDTEQYF	TGTGCCAGCAGCTTAGTGGGGGGAACACTAGATACCGAGCAGTACTTC
TRBV18	once	.	TRBJ1-3	CASSPPSTRASGNTIYF	TGTGCCAGCTCACCACCGTCGACCAGGGCCTCTGGAAACACCATATATTTT
TRBV18	.	TRBD1	TRBJ1-1	CATTDRDNTEAFF	TGTGCCACCACTGACAGGGATAACACTGAAGCTTTCTTT
TRBV7-2	.	TRBD2	TRBJ2-5	CASSAPGGETQYF	TGTGCCAGCAGTGCCCCGGGAGGAGAGACCCAGTACTTC
TRBV19	.	.	TRBJ1-1	CASSIERGTEAFF	TGTGCCAGTAGTATAGAGCGGGGCACTGAAGCTTTCTTT
TRBV5-4	few	TRBD1	TRBJ1-6	CASSLGDRVRSPLHF	TGTGCCAGCAGCTTGGGGGACAGGGTACGGTCACCCCTCCACTTT
TRBV5-1	once	TRBD1	TRBJ1-6	CASSLRQGGSYNSPLHF	TGCGCCAGCAGCTTGCGACAGGGGGGATCCTATAATTCACCCCTCCACTTT
TRBV6-1	.	.	TRBJ1-5	CASSEVQGHQPQHF	TGTGCCAGCAGTGAAGTCCAGGGGCATCAGCCCCAGCATTTT
TRBV5-1	.	TRBD1	TRBJ1-1	CASSSGGQGLLNTEAFF	TGCGCCAGCAGCTCGGGGGGACAGGGACTTTTAAACACTGAAGCTTTCTTT
TRBV11-2	once	.	TRBJ1-1	CASSLSLRENTEAFF	TGTGCCAGCAGCTTATCCTTGAGGGAAAACACTGAAGCTTTCTTT
TRBV7-9	.	.	TRBJ2-4	CASRNSHGWPKNIQYF	TGTGCCAGCAGAAATTCCCATGGTTGGCCCAAAAACATTCAGTACTTC
TRBV7-9	.	TRBD1	TRBJ1-2	CASSFQRQGASYGYTF	TGTGCCAGCAGCTTTCAAAGACAGGGGGCGAGCTATGGCTACACCTTC
TRBV28	.	.	TRBJ2-4	CASSTTRQQNIQYF	TGTGCCAGCAGCACGACACGACAGCAAAACATTCAGTACTTC
TRBV9	.	TRBD2	TRBJ2-1	CASSTPSGGPPSKPFF	TGTGCCAGCAGCACCCCTAGCGGGGGTCCCCCTAGCAAGCCGTTCTTC
TRBV28	few	.	TRBJ1-3	CASSLPKPAGNTIYF	TGTGCCAGCAGTTTGCCTAAACCTGCTGGAAACACCATATATTTT
TRBV9	.	TRBD2	TRBJ2-7	CASSPGTSGGYEQYF	TGTGCCAGCAGCCCAGGGACTAGCGGGGGGTACGAGCAGTACTTC
TRBV7-3	.	.	TRBJ1-2	CASSEQGLGYTF	TGTGCCAGCAGCGAGCAGGGATTGGGCTACACCTTC
TRBV9	.	TRBD2	TRBJ2-2	CASTRSDPGGAVRSGELFF	TGTGCCAGCACCCGTAGTGACCCCGGGGGGGCCGTGCGGAGCGGGGAGCTGTTTTTT
TRBV9	many	TRBD2	TRBJ2-1	CASSGGGWSGYYNEQFF	TGTGCCAGCAGCGGGGGGGGGTGGAGCGGCTATTACAATGAGCAGTTCTTC
TRBV28	once	TRBD2	TRBJ2-3	CASSFGAGASTDTQYF	TGTGCCAGCAGTTTTGGGGCGGGAGCTAGCACAGATACGCAGTATTTT
TRBV9	.	TRBD1	TRBJ2-2	CASSEGQGNRELFF	TGTGCCAGCAGCGAGGGACAGGGTAACCGGGAGCTGTTTTTT
TRBV29-1	.	TRBD2	TRBJ2-1	CSVTSGGRDEQFF	TGCAGCGTCACTAGCGGGGGGAGGGATGAGCAGTTCTTC
TRBV5-1	.	TRBD1	TRBJ1-1	CASSATGRTEAFF	TGCGCCAGCAGCGCGACAGGGAGGACTGAAGCTTTCTTT
TRBV6-6	.	TRBD1	TRBJ1-5	CASHPTGTGGQPQHF	TGTGCCAGCCACCCGACCGGGACAGGGGGTCAGCCCCAGCATTTT
TRBV15	.	.	TRBJ2-3	CATSRDRGATQYF	TGTGCCACCAGCAGAGACAGAGGAGCCACGCAGTATTTT
TRBV6-6	.	.	TRBJ2-5	CASSYPENAIETQYF	TGTGCCAGCAGTTACCCCGAGAACGCGATTGAGACCCAGTACTTC
TRBV5-4	once	.	TRBJ1-6	CASSYSGGGSPLHF	TGTGCCAGCAGCTATTCGGGGGGAGGTTCACCCCTCCACTTT
TRBV3-1/TRBV3-2	.	.	TRBJ1-4	CASSQDPGKKLFF	TGTGCCAGCAGCCAAGATCCCGGGAAAAAACTGTTTTTT
TRBV5-1	.	.	TRBJ1-5	CASSLAGGGQWPQHF	TGCGCCAGCAGCTTGGCGGGTGGGGGCCAGTGGCCCCAGCATTTT
TRBV11-1	.	TRBD2	TRBJ2-1	CASSFETSGGADEQFF	TGTGCCAGCAGCTTTGAGACTAGCGGGGGGGCGGATGAGCAGTTCTTC
TRBV6-5	.	.	TRBJ1-1	CASSYPTGPAFF	TGTGCCAGCAGTTACCCCACAGGGCCCGCTTTCTTT
TRBV6-5	.	TRBD2	TRBJ2-1	CASSYVAGVYNEQFF	TGTGCCAGCAGTTACGTAGCGGGGGTGTACAATGAGCAGTTCTTC